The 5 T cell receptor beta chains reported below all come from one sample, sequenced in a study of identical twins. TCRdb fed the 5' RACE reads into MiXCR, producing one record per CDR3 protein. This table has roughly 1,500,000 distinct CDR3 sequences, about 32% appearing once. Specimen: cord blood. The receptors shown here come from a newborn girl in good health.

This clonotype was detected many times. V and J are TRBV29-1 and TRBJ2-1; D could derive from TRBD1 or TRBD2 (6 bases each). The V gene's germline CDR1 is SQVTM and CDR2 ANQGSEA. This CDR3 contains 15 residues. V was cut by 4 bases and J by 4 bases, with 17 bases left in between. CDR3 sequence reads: CSVGRGDPSYNEQFF. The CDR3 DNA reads TGCAGCGTTGGAAGGGGGGATCCGTCTTACAATGAGCAGTTCTTC.

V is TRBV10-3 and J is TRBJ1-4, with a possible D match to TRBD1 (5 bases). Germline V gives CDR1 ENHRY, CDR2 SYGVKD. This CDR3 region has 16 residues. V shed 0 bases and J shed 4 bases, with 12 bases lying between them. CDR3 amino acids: CAISESAGIDNEKLFF. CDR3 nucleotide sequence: TGTGCCATCAGTGAGTCCGCAGGGATAGATAATGAAAAACTGTTTTTT.

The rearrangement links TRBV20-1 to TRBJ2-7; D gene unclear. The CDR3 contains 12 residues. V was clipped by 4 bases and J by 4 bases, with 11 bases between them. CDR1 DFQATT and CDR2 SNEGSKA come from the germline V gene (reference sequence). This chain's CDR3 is CSAKHSRYEQYF. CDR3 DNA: TGCAGTGCTAAACACTCGAGATACGAGCAGTACTTC.

The CDR3 loop reads CASSRIEQEGYTF. The DNA of the CDR3 is TGCGCCAGCAGCCGCATCGAGCAGGAAGGCTACACCTTC. The rearrangement links TRBV4-1 to TRBJ1-2; D not resolved. Per germline, CDR1 MGHRA and CDR2 YSYEKL. The CDR3 spans 13 residues. V was trimmed by 4 bases and J by 8 bases, leaving 14 bases between them.

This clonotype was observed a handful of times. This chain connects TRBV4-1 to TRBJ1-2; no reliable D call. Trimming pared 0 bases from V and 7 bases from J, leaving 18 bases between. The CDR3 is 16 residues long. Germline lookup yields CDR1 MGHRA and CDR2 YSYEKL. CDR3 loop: CASSQELSGFAVGYTF. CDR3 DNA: TGCGCCAGCAGCCAAGAGCTAAGTGGTTTTGCGGTTGGCTACACCTTC.